This section outlines one T cell receptor (beta chain) sequence together with its context. As yet, its antigen is unknown. The read ends 3 residues before the CDR3 terminus; that terminus is restored from the germline J gene. This sample stems from a study of Tregs in tolerant kidney transplant recipients. General study findings and limits: Biological reproducibility was not directly addressed in this study. Activated donor B cell expansion appeared to reveal the most relevant donor-specific TCRbeta repertoire. In tolerant patients, donor-specific Tregs outgrew total Tregs, suggesting antigen-driven expansion.

Clones were sequenced by immunoSEQ multiplex PCR, and TCRdb holds only the in-frame ones, with some missing. The table counts around 33,000 clones; 1.8% lies in the top ten. This CDR3 has 16 residues. The germline V and J ends were trimmed by 2 bases and 3 bases, with 18 bases remaining between them. Germline lookup yields CDR1 SGHRS and CDR2 YFSETQ. Related graft donors supplied nonmyeloablative bone marrow transplants, and mixed chimerism was transient. The material sequenced was CD4+ T cells from blood (PBMCs), taken 24 months after the transplant. The sequence came from a human patient who received a combined kidney and bone marrow transplant. Some T cells may arise from the graft donor. V gene TRBV5-1 combines with J gene TRBJ2-7, with D possibly being TRBD1 (6 bases). The chain's CDR3 is CASSLGTGHLFYEQYF. The covered CDR3 bases are TGCGCCAGCAGCTTAGGTACAGGGCACCTTTTCTACGAG.